This TCR beta chain emerged from a study of beta chain features in type 1 diabetes. About the research overall: The study found patients and healthy donors alike in age, gender and cell yields. Sorted cells examined across all samples numbered 107,917,701. Regarding the study as a whole: Shorter TCRB CDR3s, moderately but significantly so, were found in Type 1 diabetes patients in all four CD4+ subsets. Insertions at VDJ junctions were less frequent in type 1 diabetes patients. These patients also deleted more nucleotides at the same junctions. The analysis here could not establish whether HLA type shapes TCRB rearrangement.

This clone was found a few times. The antigen is not known. Trimming removed 4 bases from V and 7 bases from J, with 12 bases in between. This CDR3 has 14 residues. Germline CDR1 SGHRS, CDR2 YFSETQ. Sequenced material consisted of expressed TCRB transcripts (all of the isolated RNA was reverse transcribed). Libraries were prepared by immunoSEQ multiplex PCR; TCRdb keeps only in-frame clonotypes and omits some of them. This sample has hundreds of thousands of clones, with 9.5% to 13% found just once. V gene TRBV5-1 combines with J gene TRBJ1-6, with a possible D match to TRBD1 (5 bases). Sequencing used naive CD4+ T cells from blood. The clonotype originates from a young man with type 1 diabetes. CDR3 protein: CASSVRQSNSPLHF. CDR3 in DNA: TGCGCCAGCAGCGTTAGACAGTCGAATTCACCCCTCCACTTT.